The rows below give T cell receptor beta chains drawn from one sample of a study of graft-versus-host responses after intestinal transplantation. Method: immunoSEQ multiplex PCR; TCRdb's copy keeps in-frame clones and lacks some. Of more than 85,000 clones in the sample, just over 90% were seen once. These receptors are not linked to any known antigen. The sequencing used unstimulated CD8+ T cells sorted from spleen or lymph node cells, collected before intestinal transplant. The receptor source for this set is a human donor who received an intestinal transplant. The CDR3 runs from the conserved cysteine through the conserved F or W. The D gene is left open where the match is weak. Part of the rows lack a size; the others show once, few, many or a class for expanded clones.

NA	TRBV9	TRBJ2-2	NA	CASSAGAGELFF	TGTGCCAGCAGCGCGGGGGCCGGGGAGCTGTTTTTT
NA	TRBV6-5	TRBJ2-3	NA	CASSTPQDEADTQYF	TGTGCCAGCAGTACCCCTCAAGATGAGGCAGATACGCAGTATTTT
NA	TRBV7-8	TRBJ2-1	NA	CASSLEGQGDEQFF	TGTGCCAGCAGCTTAGAGGGCCAGGGCGATGAGCAGTTCTTC
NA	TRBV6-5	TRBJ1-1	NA	CASSPDGGRAEAFF	TGTGCCAGCAGCCCGGACGGCGGAAGGGCTGAAGCTTTCTTT
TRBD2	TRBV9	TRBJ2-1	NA	CASSGGLGGGEQFF	TGTGCCAGCAGCGGGGGACTAGGAGGCGGTGAGCAGTTCTTC
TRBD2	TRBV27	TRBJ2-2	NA	CASSYTKREGHGELFF	TGTGCCAGCAGCTACACTAAGCGGGAGGGCCACGGGGAGCTGTTTTTT
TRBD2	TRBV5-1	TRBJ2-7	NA	CASSLASGSGGVSYEQYF	TGCGCCAGCAGCTTGGCTAGCGGGAGCGGTGGGGTAAGCTACGAGCAGTACTTC
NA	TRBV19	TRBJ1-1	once	CASGWGNTEAFF	TGTGCCAGTGGATGGGGGAACACTGAAGCTTTCTTT
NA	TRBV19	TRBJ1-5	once	CASSIMSGGNQPQHF	TGTGCCAGTAGTATAATGTCAGGGGGCAATCAGCCCCAGCATTTT
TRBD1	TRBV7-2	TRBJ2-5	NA	CASSHHRQGVKTYPGTQYF	TGTGCCAGCAGTCACCATAGACAGGGGGTGAAGACGTACCCCGGGACCCAGTACTTC
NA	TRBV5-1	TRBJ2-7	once	CASSQGSHEQYF	TGCGCCAGCAGCCAGGGGAGCCACGAGCAGTACTTC
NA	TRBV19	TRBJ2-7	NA	CATSAGWTYEQYF	TGTGCCACCAGCGCCGGTTGGACCTACGAGCAGTACTTC
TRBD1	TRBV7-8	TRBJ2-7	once	CASSQAGTGQYEQYF	TGTGCCAGCAGCCAGGCCGGGACAGGCCAATACGAGCAGTACTTC
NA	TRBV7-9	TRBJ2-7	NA	CASSSLAPEQYF	TGTGCCAGCAGCTCTCTAGCTCCCGAGCAGTACTTC
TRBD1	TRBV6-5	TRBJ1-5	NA	CASSLGQSSNQPQHF	TGTGCCAGCAGCCTGGGACAGTCTAGCAATCAGCCCCAGCATTTT
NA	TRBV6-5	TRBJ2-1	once	CASSYSSASEQFF	TGTGCCAGCAGTTACTCGAGTGCGAGTGAGCAGTTCTTC
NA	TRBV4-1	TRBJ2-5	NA	CASSLPLGGGPLGRWETQYF	TGCGCCAGCAGCTTACCTCTAGGGGGAGGGCCTTTGGGGCGCTGGGAGACCCAGTACTTC
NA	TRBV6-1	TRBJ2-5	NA	CASGGKQIHQETQYF	TGTGCCAGCGGGGGAAAACAGATTCACCAAGAGACCCAGTACTTC
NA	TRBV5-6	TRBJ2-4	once	CASSWGNPGHRQNIQYF	TGTGCCAGCAGCTGGGGGAATCCGGGACATAGACAAAACATTCAGTACTTC